The T cell receptor (beta chain) under discussion was sequenced for a study of blood T cell repertoires in COVID-19 (dated by TCRdb to the early 2020s). Study-wide context: Samples from collaborators originated in the United States, Italy and Spain and spanned both the acute and convalescent phases of COVID-19. The prospective study material was composed of cDNA or gDNA derived from T cells, B-cell-depleted T cells, or PBMCs. Subjects who had been exposed to COVID-19, were actively infected with it, or had recovered from it provided the deeply sampled blood TCRbeta repertoires that made up the dataset. A freely available public database, intended as a resource for researchers studying the immune response to SARS-CoV-2, is where the repertoires were released. Samples were obtained from the ongoing ImmuneRACE study (first 160 participants) and from approximately 1,200 subjects provided by 6 global collaborators. Nearly every sample came with metadata listing a de-identified subject ID, COVID-19 status, age in years and sex. Where available, HLA class I and class II types were taken from metadata supplied by the sample provider and were not determined by assay-based typing. What the work shows at the level of the full study, not this receptor alone: The amount of clinical and demographic metadata varied by source and participant and was provided uncurated.

TCRbeta CDR3 regions were amplified from genomic DNA by means of the immunoSEQ Assay, a bias-controlled multiplex PCR. The study's processing was this. Within the assay, amplification of reference gene primers was used to estimate how many nucleated cells each sample contained. Sequence reads were collapsed and filtered to measure the absolute abundance of every unique TCRbeta CDR3 rearrangement. Productive Simpson clonality was computed per sample as the square root of Simpson's diversity index over productive rearrangements. The clones in this table, taken by TCRdb from immuneACCESS, are in-frame only. Not every clone is retained; where verified, under half of the shortfall comes from an unresolved V gene, and the cause of the rest is unknown. The DNA gave D and trimming, while V, J and clone size come from that table. Across this sample there are about 240,000 clones, with approximately 86% seen only once. The ten top clones hold approximately 7.5% of the sample.

From cysteine to phenylalanine, the CDR3 is 13 amino acids long. Kept here is only the CDR3 DNA, which spans 39 bases and is read in frame from base 1. Cut back by 5 bases and 7 bases, the V and J ends lie 12 bases apart. Comment on this clone: Its recognized antigen is unknown. Base qualities are not recorded, but no much larger clone differs from it by a single base.

A second Seattle source provided samples from volunteer blood donors who had recovered from COVID-19. Each collaborating institution followed its own protocols to collect whole blood in K2EDTA tubes. For TCRbeta analysis, collaborator samples were shipped as frozen whole blood, as isolated PBMCs, or as DNA extracted from either sample type. The sample was peripheral blood. The sequence derives from a man between 60 and 75 years old who had recovered from COVID-19. Recombination joined TRBV12-3 or TRBV12-4 with TRBJ1-5; 6 matching bases give a weak D call of TRBD1. The DNA is TGTGCCAGCAGTGGACAGAGAAGCCAGCCCCAGCATTTT. It encodes CASSGQRSQPQHF.